What follows are 11 T cell receptor beta chains derived from one specimen sequenced in a study of breast tumors, draining lymph nodes, adjacent tissues listed by TCRdb under 2016. The library was prepared using multiplex PCR. The instrument was an Illumina HiSeq 2000. In TCRdb, the public reads were trimmed at Q25 with fastp and aligned with MiXCR, with productive beta chains retained. Rows are unified per CDR3 protein, each entry keeping the most common DNA and genes. The sample records 55,000 to 75,000 distinct CDR3 sequences, roughly two fifths of which are singletons. The top ten hold 8.4% of the sample. Sequenced: breast tumor tissue. The origin of the receptors is a female donor with breast cancer. Some clones in this sample may be carry-over from other donors' samples.

The CDR3 DNA reads as TGCGCCAGCAGCCAAAGGTCGGGGGGCTTCACTGAAGCTTTCTTT. Encoded protein: CASSQRSGGFTEAFF. The chain carries TRBV4-3 and TRBJ1-1; possibly TRBD1 for D (6 bases). Trimming cost V 2 bases and J 4 bases, with 14 bases left between them. Per the germline V gene, CDR1 is LGHNA and CDR2 is YSLEER. There are 15 residues in the CDR3.

This clonotype was found many times. This rearrangement joins TRBV7-3 to TRBJ2-7; 12 nucleotides match TRBD1. This CDR3 has 16 residues. V lost 6 bases and J lost 5; bases outside the gene matches: 11. CDR1 is SGHTA and CDR2 is FQGTGA in the germline V gene. CDR3 sequence: CASSRLLGTGGNEQYF. The CDR3 DNA reads TGTGCCAGCAGTCGACTTTTGGGGACAGGGGGCAACGAGCAGTACTTC. The full variable domain, rest sourced from reference TRBV7-3 and TRBJ2-7, is GAGVSQTPSNKVTEKGKYVELRCDPISGHTALYWYRQSLGQGPEFLIYFQGTGAADDSGLPNDRFFAVRPEGSVSTLKIQRTERGDSAVYLCASSRLLGTGGNEQYFGPGTRLTVT.

With regard to this clonotype: At one end, the junction sequence differs from germline, possibly due to a read error. The V gene is TRBV19, the J gene TRBJ1-4, with a possible D match to TRBD1 (6 bases). The germline CDR1 and CDR2 sequences are LNHDA and SQIVND (reference sequence). The CDR3 contains 14 residues. This chain's CDR3 is CAGSVQGNNEELFF. As DNA, the CDR3 is TGTGCCGGTAGTGTACAGGGAAACAATGAAGAACTGTTTTTT. Complete variable domain (other parts from reference TRBV19 and TRBJ1-4): DGGITQSPKYLFRKEGQNVTLSCEQNLNHDAMYWYRQDPGQGLRLIYYSQIVNDFQKGDIAEGYSVSREKKESFPLTVTSAQKNPTAFYLCAGSVQGNNEELFFGSGTQLSVL.

As concerns this clonotype: A single base separates this from a much larger clone, so it may be a read error. The rearrangement uses TRBV5-6 and TRBJ2-1; TRBD2 matches at 9 bases. Looked up from germline, CDR1 is SGHDT and CDR2 is YYEEEE. The CDR3 length is 15 residues. The CDR3 protein is CASSLPGTSYNGQFF. The CDR3 DNA reads as TGTGCCAGCAGCTTACCCGGGACTAGCTACAATGGGCAGTTCTTC.

The CDR3 spells CASSARDSLNEQYF. The CDR3 DNA sequence: TGTGCCAGCAGTGCACGGGACAGCCTCAATGAGCAGTATTTT. This chain joins TRBV2 and TRBJ2-3; TRBD1 matches 7 bases. CDR1 is SNHLY and CDR2 is FYNNEI in the germline V gene. V lost 4 bases, J lost 11 bases, and 12 bases stayed unmatched. This CDR3 is built from 14 residues.

Many counts were recorded for this clonotype. The gene calls are TRBV15 and TRBJ2-2; TRBD2 aligns across 9 bases. The CDR3 consists of 20 residues. Germline CDR1 and CDR2: LNHNV and YYDKDF (reference sequence). V lost 9 bases and J lost 0; bases outside the gene matches: 20. The CDR3 loop reads CATASGGGGASPANTGELFF. Here the CDR3 DNA reads TGTGCCACGGCGAGCGGTGGCGGGGGGGCTTCCCCCGCGAACACCGGGGAGCTGTTTTTT.

This chain links TRBV29-1 with TRBJ1-4; D is unresolved. Trimming shortened V by 4 bases and J by 8 bases, and 17 bases separated the two germline ends. CDR1 is SQVTM, CDR2 ANQGSEA, per germline. CDR3 length equals 14 residues. In DNA form, the CDR3 reads TGCAGCGTTGTGGTACTAGCGGGATGGGAAAAACTGTTTTTT. It yields the protein CSVVVLAGWEKLFF.

This clonotype was detected ten times or more. The rearrangement links TRBV7-3 to TRBJ2-3; D is undetermined. Deletions cut 3 bases from V and 6 bases from J, with 10 bases between. CDR3 size: 13 residues. Germline loops: CDR1 SGHTA, CDR2 FQGTGA. CDR3 nucleotides: TGTGCCAGCAGCTTGTGGGGTCCCGATACGCAGTATTTT. Its translation: CASSLWGPDTQYF.

As regards this clonotype: At one end the junction does not follow the germline gene, possibly because of a read error. The rearrangement joins TRBV5-1 to TRBJ2-7; 11 positions match TRBD2. The CDR3 spans 16 residues. Germline assignment: CDR1 SGHRS and CDR2 YFSETQ. In DNA form, the CDR3 reads TGTGCCAGCAGCTTGACCGGACTAGCGGGCACCTACGAGCAGTACTTC. Translating gives CASSLTGLAGTYEQYF. The whole variable domain, filled in from reference TRBV5-1 and TRBJ2-7, reads KAGVTQTPRYLIKTRGQQVTLSCSPISGHRSVSWYQQTPGQGLQFLFEYFSETQRNKGNFPGRFSGRQFSNSRSEMNVSTLELGDSALYLCASSLTGLAGTYEQYFGPGTRLTVT.

This clonotype was found many times. The chain is built from TRBV6-2 or TRBV6-3 and TRBJ2-7, with D possibly matching TRBD1 (7 bases). CDR1 is MNHEY, CDR2 SVGEGT, per germline. The CDR3 runs to 14 residues. V was cut by 7 bases and J by 6 bases, with 19 bases left in between. DNA of the CDR3: TGTGCCAGCAATGGTGGAGGGGGCGTTTCCGAGCAGTACTTC. Translated: CASNGGGGVSEQYF.

Remarks on this clonotype: The germline gene is not matched at one end of the junction; a read error may be the cause. The V and J genes are TRBV5-1 and TRBJ2-7, with TRBD1 identical over 12 bases. CDR1 and CDR2 from the germline V gene are SGHRS and YFSETQ. The CDR3 has 15 residues. CDR3 sequence reads: CASSLSGTGGVERYF. CDR3 nucleotides: TGCGCCAGCAGCTTATCCGGGACAGGGGGCGTCGAGCGGTACTTC.